This paragraph reports one T cell receptor beta chain. The data were taken from a study of blood T cell repertoires in COVID-19. Study-level information: The origin of the acute and convalescent COVID-19 samples was the United States, Italy and Spain.

Deletions cut 4 bases from V and 4 bases from J, with 8 bases between. The CDR3 length is 13 residues. In germline, CDR1 is SGDLS, CDR2 YYNGEE. As processed by the authors: How many nucleated cells were present was estimated from reference gene primer amplification. Data came from immunoSEQ multiplex PCR; TCRdb stores just in-frame clones and leaves some out. V, J and clone size reflect that table, while D and trimming were determined from the DNA. This table holds 110,000 to 150,000 clones, about four fifths found once. The V gene is TRBV9, the J gene TRBJ2-2; D gene unclear. The sample was peripheral blood. The sequence derives from a man aged 65 to 85 who had recovered from COVID-19. The CDR3 reads CASSITSTGELFF. The DNA for the CDR3 is TGTGCCAGCAGCATTACAAGCACCGGGGAGCTGTTTTTT. The variable domain in full, with the rest retrieved from reference TRBV9 and TRBJ2-2, is DSGVTQTPKHLITATGQRVTLRCSPRSGDLSVYWYQQSLDQGLQFLIQYYNGEERAKGNILERFSAQQFPDLHSELNLSSLELGDSALYFCASSITSTGELFFGEGSRLTVL.